These 24 T cell receptor beta chains came from one sample sequenced in a study of human T cells and chemical hapten exposure. TCRdb recomputed calls from the RACE reads with MiXCR, one row per CDR3 protein. The sample consists of 250,000 to 300,000 distinct CDR3 sequences, roughly 7.4% of them appearing once. Documented time point: pre-sensitization, week 0. The treatment denotes: therapeutic diphenylcyclopropenone sensitization with weekly scalp DPC. The material sequenced was whole blood, taken in connection with sensitization to the hapten diphenylcyclopropenone (DPC). The receptors shown here come from a man aged 18 to 35 with alopecia areata. Some clones in this sample may be carry-over from other donors' samples.

This clonotype showed up many times. The chain combines TRBV7-2 with TRBJ1-4; a possible D gene is TRBD1 (6 bases). The CDR3 contains 15 residues. V was pared by 6 bases and J by 3 bases, with 14 bases between. CDR1 and CDR2 (germline): SGHTA, FQGNSA. The CDR3 DNA sequence: TGTGCCAGCAGTCCTCAGGGGCTCGCTAATGAAAAACTGTTTTTT. Its protein is CASSPQGLANEKLFF.

Here the CDR3 reads CASSPVGQGQETQYF. Here the CDR3 DNA reads TGTGCCAGCAGCCCAGTGGGACAGGGACAAGAGACCCAGTACTTC. This chain links TRBV11-2 with TRBJ2-5; 9 positions agree with TRBD1. The germline gives CDR1 SGHAT, CDR2 FQNNGV. The CDR3 contains 15 residues. The V and J ends lost 5 bases and 2 bases, in that order; junction bases with no gene match: 6.

This clonotype appeared many times. The V call is TRBV4-1, the J call TRBJ1-2; D unclear. CDR1 and CDR2 (germline): MGHRA, YSYEKL. This CDR3 has 13 residues. V gave up 1 base and J gave up 8 bases, with 11 bases separating them. The CDR3 nucleotides read TGCGCCAGCAGCCAAGTGATGGTGAGGGGCTACACCTTC. Translated: CASSQVMVRGYTF.

This chain joins TRBV6-2 or TRBV6-3 and TRBJ2-1; the D gene is possibly TRBD2 (5 bases). Trimming left V 2 bases short and J 3 bases short, with 8 bases between. There are 14 residues in the CDR3. The germline CDR1 and CDR2 sequences are MNHEY and SVGEGT. CDR3 amino acids: CASSYDAGYNEQFF. The DNA for the CDR3 is TGTGCCAGCAGTTACGATGCGGGCTACAATGAGCAGTTCTTC.

Worth noting for this clonotype: This may stem from a read error, because a much larger clone lies one nucleotide away. The chain has TRBV29-1 and TRBJ2-3; D possibly corresponds to TRBD1 (5 bases). Germline-derived CDR1 and CDR2 are SQVTM and ANQGSEA. There are 17 residues in the CDR3. Trimming removed 2 bases at V and 0 bases at J, with 18 bases between. The CDR3 DNA reads as TGCAGCGTTGAAAGGGGTATGATGACAGTCAGCACAGATACGCAGTATTTT. Translation: CSVERGMMTVSTDTQYF.

This clonotype was recorded at least ten times. This CDR3 reads CASSVEAGGYNEQFF. Written as DNA, the CDR3 is TGTGCCAGCAGCGTAGAAGCAGGGGGTTACAATGAGCAGTTCTTC. The J gene is TRBJ2-1, the V gene TRBV9, with 7 bases aligning to TRBD1. There are 15 residues in the CDR3. The ends lost 0 bases at V and 4 bases at J; junction bases unmatched: 4. The germline V gene has CDR1 SGDLS and CDR2 YYNGEE.

This clonotype appeared a few times. CDR3 DNA: TGTGCCAGCAGTTACTCGACCGGGACAGGGCGTTATGAGCAGTTCTTC. This codes for CASSYSTGTGRYEQFF. This rearrangement joins TRBV6-2 or TRBV6-3 to TRBJ2-1; 9 bases are shared with TRBD1. This CDR3 comprises 16 residues. Germline loops: CDR1 MNHEY, CDR2 SVGEGT. J gave up 8 bases and V 0 bases, and 8 bases lay outside the gene matches.

This clonotype was seen a handful of times. This chain joins TRBV6-5 and TRBJ2-7; 12 bases line up with TRBD1. The V gene end was trimmed by 11 bases and the J gene end by 7 bases; junction bases not matched to a gene: 9. This CDR3 region has 13 residues. Looked up from germline, CDR1 is MNHEY and CDR2 is SVGAGI. The CDR3 DNA sequence: TGTGCCCGCTTGGGACAGGGGGCGTTGGAGCAGTACGTC. It encodes CARLGQGALEQYV.

The chain combines TRBV7-9 with TRBJ2-7; TRBD1 might be the D (7 bases). The V and J ends lost 4 bases and 5 bases respectively, with 18 bases between them. The CDR3 loop spans 15 amino acids. The V gene's germline CDR1 is SEHNR and CDR2 FQNEAQ (reference sequence). CDR3 region: CASSSLGAGGNEQYF. The CDR3 DNA sequence: TGTGCCAGCAGCTCCCTAGGAGCAGGGGGGAACGAGCAGTACTTC.

This chain connects TRBV9 to TRBJ2-5; TRBD1 is a possible D gene (6 bases). The germline V and J ends were trimmed by 0 bases and 1 base, with 7 bases remaining between them. In germline, CDR1 is SGDLS, CDR2 YYNGEE. The CDR3 runs 14 residues. This chain's CDR3 is CASSVVDSQETQYF. The CDR3 bases are TGTGCCAGCAGCGTAGTGGACAGCCAAGAGACCCAGTACTTC.

This clonotype was seen a handful of times. The chain carries TRBV7-9 and TRBJ2-1; TRBD2 might be the D (5 bases). Deletions cut 5 bases from V and 0 bases from J, with 11 bases between. CDR3 length: 15 amino acids. Germline-derived CDR1 and CDR2 are SEHNR and FQNEAQ (reference sequence). This CDR3 reads CASSPPGSSYNEQFF. DNA for the CDR3: TGTGCCAGCAGCCCCCCGGGAAGCTCCTACAATGAGCAGTTCTTC.

In DNA form, the CDR3 reads TGTGCCAGCAGCCACCAGGGCCTTGGCACTGAAGCTTTCTTT. Protein sequence: CASSHQGLGTEAFF. V is TRBV3-1 and J is TRBJ1-1; perhaps TRBD1 as D (5 bases). V was trimmed by 3 bases and J by 4 bases, leaving 12 bases between them. Germline assignment: CDR1 LGHDT and CDR2 YNNKEL (reference sequence). The CDR3 length is 14 residues.

The rearrangement joins TRBV7-2 to TRBJ1-1; D ambiguous. The germline gives CDR1 SGHTA, CDR2 FQGNSA. This CDR3 has 14 amino acids. The V end was cut by 1 base, the J end by 4 bases, with 10 bases between. CDR3 bases: TGTGCCAGCAGCTTAGGAAGCTCGGGCACTGAAGCTTTCTTT. As protein: CASSLGSSGTEAFF.

This clonotype has just a few counts. The chain recombines TRBV20-1 with TRBJ2-5, with D perhaps TRBD1 (6 bases). The CDR3 contains 16 residues. The germline V gene encodes CDR1 DFQATT and CDR2 SNEGSKA (reference sequence). With 8 bases removed from V and 0 bases from J, the gap between germline ends came to 22 bases. The CDR3 spells CSPQGPPYRYQETQYF. CDR3 DNA: TGCAGTCCACAGGGACCACCTTATCGGTACCAAGAGACCCAGTACTTC.

This chain uses TRBV29-1 with TRBJ1-1, with unresolved D. This CDR3 is built from 13 residues. V dropped 6 bases and J dropped 0 bases, with 11 bases sitting between them. Germline lookup yields CDR1 SQVTM and CDR2 ANQGSEA. CDR3 nucleotide sequence: TGCAGCGTAGCTCTCAACCTGAACACTGAAGCTTTCTTT. This gives the protein CSVALNLNTEAFF. Full variable domain (missing parts from reference TRBV29-1 and TRBJ1-1): SAVISQKPSRDICQRGTSLTIQCQVDSQVTMMFWYRQQPGQSLTLIATANQGSEATYESGFVIDKFPISRPNLTFSTLTVSNMSPEDSSIYLCSVALNLNTEAFFGQGTRLTVV.

This chain links TRBV28 with TRBJ2-1, with TRBD1 matching 10 bases. The CDR3 length is 16 residues. The ends lost 5 bases at V and 7 bases at J; junction bases unmatched: 11. Germline CDR1 is MDHEN and CDR2 is SYDVKM. The CDR3 here is CASSADRGTEGNEQFF. The DNA of the CDR3 is TGTGCCAGCAGTGCGGACAGGGGGACGGAGGGAAATGAGCAGTTCTTC.

The rearrangement links TRBV6-4 to TRBJ2-2, with a possible D match to TRBD2 (5 bases). V lost 8 bases and J 3 bases, leaving 13 bases between the germline ends. Per germline, CDR1 MRHNA and CDR2 SNTAGT. This CDR3 has 14 amino acids. The CDR3 DNA reads as TGTGCCAGCCAGCGGCAGGAGGACACCGGGGAGCTGTTTTTT. Translation gives CASQRQEDTGELFF.

This clonotype was observed many times. J is TRBJ1-6 and V is TRBV4-3, with D possibly TRBD1 on 5 matching bases. Trimming pared 3 bases from V and 11 bases from J, leaving 20 bases between. Germline-derived CDR1 and CDR2 are LGHNA and YSLEER. This CDR3 has 16 amino acids. CDR3 region: CASSHRRDRRTAPLHF. CDR3 DNA sequence: TGCGCCAGCAGCCACAGAAGGGACCGCCGAACGGCACCCCTCCACTTT.

This clonotype came up a few times. The chain combines TRBV6-2 or TRBV6-3 with TRBJ2-1, with 9 positions matching TRBD2. The CDR3 is made up of 16 amino acids. V shed 2 bases, J shed 5 bases, and the junction held 7 bases outside the gene matches. In germline, CDR1 is MNHEY, CDR2 SVGEGT. CDR3 protein: CASSYGVPSGNNEQFF. CDR3 nucleotide sequence: TGTGCCAGCAGTTACGGGGTACCTAGCGGGAACAATGAGCAGTTCTTC.

The rearrangement links TRBV6-2 or TRBV6-3 to TRBJ2-2; maybe TRBD1 (6 bases). CDR3 length: 16 amino acids. V lost 4 bases to trimming and J lost 0 bases, with 12 bases between them. CDR1 and CDR2 (germline): MNHEY, SVGEGT. CDR3 sequence (DNA): TGTGCCAGCAGTTCCGGACAGTTCGCGAACACCGGGGAGCTGTTTTTT. It codes for CASSSGQFANTGELFF.

The chain combines TRBV29-1 with TRBJ2-5; D gene unclear. The CDR3 spans 11 residues. Per germline, CDR1 SQVTM and CDR2 ANQGSEA. CDR3 sequence: CSAGPQETQYF. As DNA, the CDR3 is TGCAGTGCTGGGCCCCAAGAGACCCAGTACTTC.

Ten or more counts support this clonotype. The chain joins TRBV28 to TRBJ2-3; D may be TRBD1 (6 bases). Germline V gives CDR1 MDHEN, CDR2 SYDVKM. The CDR3 spans 16 residues. With 3 bases removed from V and 5 bases from J, the gap between germline ends came to 18 bases. For the CDR3, the DNA is TGTGCCAGCAGTTTGGCACAGGGCGTACCAGGAGATACGCAGTATTTT. It yields the protein CASSLAQGVPGDTQYF.

This clonotype was counted only a few times. The rearrangement links TRBV10-3 to TRBJ2-2; possible D gene TRBD1, 5 bases. This CDR3 spans 16 amino acids. Germline CDR1 is ENHRY and CDR2 is SYGVKD. Trimming left V 2 bases short and J 0 bases short, with 10 bases between. In DNA form, the CDR3 reads TGTGCCATCAGTGAGGTAGACAGCCCGAACACCGGGGAGCTGTTTTTT. This encodes CAISEVDSPNTGELFF.

The rearrangement joins TRBV24-1 to TRBJ2-4; D might be TRBD1 (6 bases). CDR1 is KGHDR and CDR2 is SFDVKD in the germline V gene. V lost 4 bases and J 4 bases, leaving 10 bases between the germline ends. The CDR3 loop spans 14 amino acids. Here the CDR3 DNA reads TGTGCCACCAGTGACCCCGGACAGAAAAACATTCAGTACTTC. Translating it yields CATSDPGQKNIQYF.